This T cell receptor beta chain originates from a study of shared clonotypes between healthy human individuals (dated by TCRdb to 2019 to 2021). About the study as a whole: A couple of women and a few men aged 18 to 49 years were included in the cohort. Per donor, three plates each were used for CD4 naive and CD4 memory, two for CD8 naive, and one for CD8 memory. To estimate repertoire size and how much clonotype sharing occurs between individuals, the study deeply sequenced the blood TCR repertoires of 5 or 6 healthy adults. To increase sequencing depth and limit assay-specific biases, different laboratories used diverse techniques to prepare libraries and sequence TCR repertoires. Leukapheresis yielded between about 0.9 and 8.9 billion PBMCs per donor. Results and caveats for the whole study, not just this receptor: Compared with non-shared clonotypes, the clonotypes found in all four sorted-subset donors had higher generation probabilities. Pairwise subsampling led to the expectation that sequencing depth would affect the degree of clonotype sharing among donors. Only blood was sampled, and tissue TCR repertoires likely differ from those in blood. Across four donors, approximately 5% of naive CD4, roughly 3.4% of naive CD8, about 2.3% of memory CD4, and around 0.4% of memory CD8 clonotypes were shared. The genetic and exposure-history diversity represented was limited by the small number of donors. Incomplete sequencing was indicated by rarefaction of sorted-subset datasets, despite the large sequencing depth. Naive subsets generally had larger estimated clonotype richness than memory subsets.

This clone appeared a few times. The target of this receptor is not known. Per-nucleotide qualities are absent, and no much larger clonotype sits a single base away. TCR CDR3 regions were amplified from genomic DNA by multiplex PCR using the deep immunoSEQ assay. Extracted genomic DNA from each cell subset was distributed evenly across all wells of several immunoSEQ 96-well plates, and each plate was treated as a replicate. For sorted subsets, 200 to 250 ng of genomic DNA, equivalent to 25,000 to 35,000 T cell genomes, went into each replicate PCR. Purified libraries were quantified with a Qubit 3.0 fluorometer, sized on a Bioanalyzer 2100, and re-quantified with the KAPA Library Quantification kit. A separate single-read 150-cycle Illumina NextSeq 550 flow cell was used to sequence each immunoSEQ 96-well plate. Per the authors' processing: Because only junctional sequences without quality scores were contained in the immunoSEQ output, filtering matching that applied to full-length reads could not be performed. To assign V/J genes and CDR3, sequences were annotated against IMGT germline references using PyIR, a Python wrapper for IgBLAST v1.9. Reads were removed for weak V/J assignments (E-value above 1e-6), missing CDR3, stop codons, out-of-frame junctions, or ambiguous translated residues. V3J clonotypes were defined by identical inferred V gene, J gene, and CDR3 amino acid sequence. Percentage overlap between repertoires was calculated by dividing the number of shared unique clonotypes by the size of the smaller repertoire. Richness of each repertoire was evaluated using RTK rarefaction, the Chao1 estimator, and Recon v2.1 estimates of unobserved clonotypes. For all TCRbeta clonotypes obtained by the gDNA method from a handful of donors, generation probabilities were computed with OLGA. This immuneACCESS table, as held by TCRdb, lists in-frame sequences with V and J called but not all clones. Of the missing ones, under half trace to an unresolved V gene in checked studies; the others have no known cause. For V, J and clone size, that table is used; D and trimming come from the DNA. This sample comprises some 980,000 clones, less than 85% of them detected only once. The ten largest clones take up roughly 1.5% of the sample.

Donors were healthy HIV-negative adults with no recently reported acute infections or vaccinations. Every donor was a Caucasian adult living in Nashville, Tennessee, USA. CD4+ T cells were enriched by magnetic negative selection; naive cells were then positively selected on CD45RA, and the negative fraction formed the memory subset. Blood was collected by leukapheresis, and PBMCs were isolated by Ficoll-Histopaque density gradient centrifugation and then cryopreserved in liquid nitrogen vapor phase. Analytical flow cytometry was used to check the purity and quantity of every magnetically sorted T cell population. Genomic DNA was isolated from every sorted fraction and measured by UV absorbance on a Nanodrop 2000c. V gives up 1 base and J gives up 9 bases, and the segment between their germline ends measures 10 bases. CDR3 length: 13 amino acids, cysteine to phenylalanine. The entry retains the CDR3 DNA only, 39 bases that are in frame from base 1.

Sequences were obtained from memory CD4+ T cells sorted from blood. The cell subset or site tag for this specimen amounts to: CD45RA-negative fraction. In this chain, TRBV23-1 is recombined with TRBJ2-1; the D gene is perhaps TRBD1, on 5 matching bases. TRBV23-1 is known as an ORF, though its function is uncertain. The receptor was derived from a man in his late teens or twenties in good health. This receptor has the CDR3 CASSQYGAREQFF. The nucleotides read TGCGCCAGCAGTCAATATGGGGCGCGTGAGCAGTTCTTC.